The 10 T cell receptor beta chains below come from one sample, sequenced in a study of cytomegalovirus exposure and HLA in healthy donors. The PCR was carried out with 60 Vbeta primers and 13 Jbeta primers. Produced via immunoSEQ multiplex PCR; TCRdb's table is partial and in-frame only. The data hold about 120,000 clones, with 55% to 75% observed a single time. Input material: PBMCs. These receptors were collected from a man under 40 in good health and CMV-seronegative.

V usage is TRBV10-3 and J usage is TRBJ2-5, with 10 bases identical to TRBD1. Germline trimming cut 4 bases from V and 4 bases from J; bases unmatched to any gene: 3. The CDR3 consists of 14 residues. Per the germline V gene, CDR1 is ENHRY and CDR2 is SYGVKD. CDR3 loop: CAISATGGGETQYF. The CDR3 DNA reads as TGTGCCATCAGTGCGACAGGGGGCGGAGAGACCCAGTACTTC.

V is TRBV5-1 and J is TRBJ1-5; no clear D gene. This CDR3 has 15 residues. V lost 4 bases and J lost 3, with 14 bases in between. Per the germline V gene, CDR1 is SGHRS and CDR2 is YFSETQ. CDR3 DNA sequence: TGCGCCAGCAGCCCTCGACCGGGGTCCAATCAGCCCCAGCATTTT. Residues: CASSPRPGSNQPQHF. Drawing the rest from reference TRBV5-1 and TRBJ1-5, the complete variable domain is KAGVTQTPRYLIKTRGQQVTLSCSPISGHRSVSWYQQTPGQGLQFLFEYFSETQRNKGNFPGRFSGRQFSNSRSEMNVSTLELGDSALYLCASSPRPGSNQPQHFGDGTRLSIL.

V gene TRBV6-1 combines with J gene TRBJ2-5; possible D gene TRBD2, 6 bases. Germline V lookup: CDR1 MNHNS, CDR2 SASEGT. The ends were cut back, 4 bases at V and 2 bases at J, with 14 bases in the middle. This CDR3 has 15 residues. CDR3 region: CASSALGEVQETQYF. The CDR3 DNA reads TGTGCCAGCAGTGCCCTAGGGGAGGTACAAGAGACCCAGTACTTC.

The J gene is TRBJ1-2, the V gene TRBV29-1, with 7 bases fitting TRBD1. J gave up 6 bases and V 3 bases, and 4 bases lay outside the gene matches. The V gene's germline CDR1 is SQVTM and CDR2 ANQGSEA. This CDR3 region has 12 residues. The CDR3 nucleotides are TGCAGCGTTGAGGACAGGCCTGATGGCTACACCTTC. Protein: CSVEDRPDGYTF.

This clone was seen a handful of times. V gene TRBV6-5 combines with J gene TRBJ2-5; tentatively, D is TRBD1 (6 bases). Trimming took 4 bases from V and 0 from J, leaving 15 bases between them. The CDR3 runs 16 residues. Germline V gives CDR1 MNHEY, CDR2 SVGAGI. The CDR3 DNA reads as TGTGCCAGCAGTTCTCGACAGGAAACCTACCAAGAGACCCAGTACTTC. Residues: CASSSRQETYQETQYF.

The chain uses TRBV30 and TRBJ1-1; 7 nucleotides line up with TRBD1. CDR3 length: 15 residues. CDR1 and CDR2 (germline): GTSNPN, SVGIG (reference sequence). The J segment lost 7 bases and the V segment lost 0 bases, leaving 11 bases of the junction unmatched. CDR3 residues: CAWSVVQGGYSEAFF. CDR3 nucleotides: TGTGCCTGGAGTGTAGTTCAGGGGGGTTATAGTGAAGCTTTCTTT.

This clone was observed a single time. The gene calls are TRBV7-8 and TRBJ2-7; 7 positions agree with TRBD2. The CDR3 length is 14 residues. V lost 0 bases and J lost 5; bases outside the gene matches: 4. In germline, CDR1 is SGHVS, CDR2 FQNEAQ. The CDR3 protein is CASSLAGGGNEQYF. The CDR3 DNA sequence: TGTGCCAGCAGCTTAGCCGGCGGGGGAAACGAGCAGTACTTC.

The CDR3 coding sequence is TGCGCCAGCAGCCAACCCCCGGGACTAGCCTATGAGACCCAGTACTTC. This translates into CASSQPPGLAYETQYF. This chain joins TRBV4-1 and TRBJ2-5; 9 bases align to TRBD2. The CDR3 consists of 16 residues. Looked up from germline, CDR1 is MGHRA and CDR2 is YSYEKL. Losses at the gene ends were 2 bases for V and 5 bases for J; bases not matched to a gene: 9.

This chain links TRBV6-1 with TRBJ1-1; a possible D gene is TRBD1 (5 bases). This CDR3 contains 13 residues. The V and J ends lost 6 bases and 4 bases respectively, with 12 bases between them. Germline V gene sequence: CDR1 MNHNS, CDR2 SASEGT. CDR3 nucleotides: TGTGCCAGCAGCAGGGTCGGAGTCACTGAAGCTTTCTTT. The encoded protein is CASSRVGVTEAFF.

The rearrangement links TRBV6-5 to TRBJ2-5; TRBD1 agrees at 10 bases. Germline CDR1 is MNHEY and CDR2 is SVGAGI. Germline trimming cut 8 bases from V and 5 bases from J; bases unmatched to any gene: 5. This CDR3 is 13 amino acids long. CDR3 in DNA: TGTGCCAGCCGGGACAGGGGAACCGAGACCCAGTACTTC. Translating gives CASRDRGTETQYF.